This T cell receptor beta chain was sequenced for a study of blood T cell repertoires in COVID-19. Germline lookup yields CDR1 SGHAT and CDR2 FQNNGV. The V gene lost 3 bases and the J gene lost 8 bases, with 14 bases spanning the gap. The CDR3 spans 14 residues. The protocol was immunoSEQ multiplex PCR, while the TCRdb copy is restricted to in-frame clones and leaves out a portion. The sample has about 200,000 clones, 82% seen once. Material for sequencing was peripheral blood. The source is a human donor with acute or convalescent COVID-19. The donor label of this sample is uncertain. This rearrangement joins TRBV11-2 to TRBJ1-3; no definite D call. DNA for the CDR3: TGTGCCAGCAGCTTTCTTTCCGGGGTTGACACCATATATTTT. It codes for CASSFLSGVDTIYF. Full variable domain (rest looked up from reference TRBV11-2 and TRBJ1-3): EAGVAQSPRYKIIEKRQSVAFWCNPISGHATLYWYQQILGQGPKLLIQFQNNGVVDDSQLPKDRFSAERLKGVDSTLKIQPAKLEDSAVYLCASSFLSGVDTIYFGEGSWLTVV.